Presented here are 18 T cell receptor beta chains from one specimen sequenced in a study of shared clonotypes between healthy human individuals. CD45RO-negative cells were positively selected for CCR7, leaving out terminally differentiated effector memory CD45RA+ cells. Libraries were prepared by immunoSEQ multiplex PCR; TCRdb keeps only in-frame clonotypes and omits some of them. This sample has about 2.1 million clones, with just over 90% found just once. What was sequenced was naive CD8+ T cells from PBMCs. The receptors were sampled from a man between 18 and 29 years old in good health. Some clones in this sample may be carry-over from other donors' samples.

This clone was seen just once. The chain joins TRBV7-6 to TRBJ2-7; D possibly corresponds to TRBD2 (5 bases). V was clipped by 2 bases and J by 0 bases, with 20 bases between them. In germline, CDR1 is SGHVS, CDR2 FNYEAQ. The CDR3 covers 18 residues. The CDR3 DNA follows: TGTGCCAGCAGCTTAACTGATACGCCCCGCGGGCACTCCTACGAGCAGTACTTC. This codes for CASSLTDTPRGHSYEQYF.

The chain has TRBV20-1 and TRBJ2-2; D is ambiguous. Germline V gene sequence: CDR1 DFQATT, CDR2 SNEGSKA (reference sequence). This CDR3 comprises 11 residues. V was cut by 7 bases and J by 3 bases, with 6 bases left in between. The CDR3 loop is CSVMDTGELFF. CDR3 coding DNA: TGCAGTGTGATGGACACCGGGGAGCTGTTTTTT.

The chain combines TRBV29-1 with TRBJ2-1, with D possibly TRBD1 on 6 matching bases. Deletions cut 1 base from V and 5 bases from J, with 21 bases between. Germline V gene data show CDR1 as SQVTM and CDR2 as ANQGSEA. The CDR3 has 17 amino acids. The CDR3 DNA reads as TGCAGCGTTGAAGCGGGTAGGGGGTCGGGAACCGACAATGAGCAGTTCTTC. This codes for CSVEAGRGSGTDNEQFF.

The rearrangement links TRBV15 to TRBJ2-7, with D possibly matching TRBD1 (6 bases). The germline V gene encodes CDR1 LNHNV and CDR2 YYDKDF (reference sequence). V lost 0 bases, J lost 6 bases, and 18 bases lay in between. CDR3 length: 16 residues. The CDR3 protein is CATSRDFGPQGREQYF. The CDR3 DNA reads as TGTGCCACCAGCAGAGATTTCGGGCCCCAGGGGCGCGAGCAGTACTTC. The complete variable domain, with remaining parts taken from reference TRBV15 and TRBJ2-7, reads DAMVIQNPRYQVTQFGKPVTLSCSQTLNHNVMYWYQQKSSQAPKLLFHYYDKDFNNEADTPDNFQSRRPNTSFCFLDIRSPGLGDTAMYLCATSRDFGPQGREQYFGPGTRLTVT.

The J gene is TRBJ2-1, the V gene TRBV6-1; D is unresolved. Trimming left V 3 bases short and J 0 bases short, with 15 bases between. This CDR3 is 17 amino acids long. The germline gives CDR1 MNHNS, CDR2 SASEGT. The CDR3 coding sequence is TGTGCCAGCAGTGAGGCCAACGTGGTGGCCTCCTACAATGAGCAGTTCTTC. Its protein product is CASSEANVVASYNEQFF.

The chain uses TRBV11-2 and TRBJ2-5, with D possibly called TRBD1 or TRBD2 (5 bases each). Germline V gene data show CDR1 as SGHAT and CDR2 as FQNNGV. There are 13 residues in the CDR3. V lost 5 bases and J lost 9, with 16 bases in between. This CDR3 is CASSPGTLEAQYF. In DNA form, the CDR3 reads TGTGCCAGCAGCCCCGGGACCCTCGAGGCCCAGTACTTC.

The gene calls are TRBV5-1 and TRBJ1-5, with D possibly being TRBD1 (6 bases). CDR3 length equals 16 residues. Per germline, CDR1 SGHRS and CDR2 YFSETQ. Between the trimmed V and J ends, which lost 2 bases and 2 bases, there was a span of 14 bases. CDR3 loop: CASSFGGGGGNQPQHF. CDR3 nucleotide sequence: TGCGCCAGCAGCTTTGGAGGGGGAGGGGGCAATCAGCCCCAGCATTTT.

This chain uses TRBV10-3 with TRBJ2-7; D is unclear. The V gene lost 5 bases and the J gene lost 1 base, with 9 bases spanning the gap. The germline V gene encodes CDR1 ENHRY and CDR2 SYGVKD. The CDR3 length is 13 residues. The CDR3 is CAISFDSSYEQYF. CDR3 coding DNA: TGTGCCATCAGTTTTGACTCGTCCTACGAGCAGTACTTC.

The V and J genes are TRBV9 and TRBJ2-7, with 7 nucleotides matching TRBD1. Per germline, CDR1 SGDLS and CDR2 YYNGEE. V gave up 0 bases and J gave up 1 base; unmatched junction bases: 7. CDR3 length equals 16 residues. The CDR3, as DNA: TGTGCCAGCAGCGTAGGGTACAGGGGAAATTCCTACGAGCAGTACTTC. This translates into CASSVGYRGNSYEQYF.

The V call is TRBV9, the J call TRBJ1-2; D gene uncertain. V was pared by 3 bases and J by 3 bases, with 9 bases between. The CDR3 contains 13 residues. The germline V gene encodes CDR1 SGDLS and CDR2 YYNGEE. Here the CDR3 reads CASSGRRDYGYTF. The DNA for the CDR3 is TGTGCCAGCAGCGGGCGACGGGACTATGGCTACACCTTC.

The chain employs TRBV28 and TRBJ2-7, with no clear D. In germline, CDR1 is MDHEN, CDR2 SYDVKM. The CDR3 is made up of 14 amino acids. V lost 3 bases and J lost 5, with 14 bases in between. The CDR3 protein is CASSFTPEYDEQYF. The CDR3 nucleotides are TGTGCCAGCAGTTTTACGCCCGAGTATGACGAGCAGTACTTC.

CDR3 residues: CASSFEHTGELFF. Here the CDR3 DNA reads TGTGCCAGCAGCTTTGAACACACCGGGGAGCTGTTTTTT. The V gene is TRBV7-9, the J gene TRBJ2-2; D ambiguous. Trimming pared 3 bases from V and 3 bases from J, leaving 5 bases between. The CDR3 is made up of 13 amino acids. Germline-derived CDR1 and CDR2 are SEHNR and FQNEAQ (reference sequence).

This sequence joins TRBV7-2 and TRBJ2-7; D unresolved. V was pared by 1 base and J by 4 bases, with 11 bases between. Germline V CDR1 and CDR2: SGHTA, FQGNSA. This CDR3 spans 14 amino acids. Here the CDR3 DNA reads TGTGCCAGCAGCTTAGACCCAGGACCTTACGAGCAGTACTTC. Translated, it gives CASSLDPGPYEQYF.

The rearrangement links TRBV18 to TRBJ2-5, with a tentative D call TRBD1 (5 bases). The CDR3 length is 15 residues. Germline values: CDR1 KGHSH, CDR2 LQKENI. Trimming removed 3 bases at V and 0 bases at J, with 11 bases between. The CDR3 spells CASSPENRYQETQYF. The CDR3 nucleotides read TGTGCCAGCTCACCGGAGAACAGGTACCAAGAGACCCAGTACTTC.

The V call is TRBV4-1, the J call TRBJ2-1; 10 nucleotides match TRBD2. Germline-derived CDR1 and CDR2 are MGHRA and YSYEKL. CDR3 length equals 14 residues. J gave up 6 bases and V 6 bases, and 5 bases lay outside the gene matches. DNA of the CDR3: TGCGCCAGCAGTTTCCTAGCGGGAGCCAATGAGCAGTTCTTC. This codes for CASSFLAGANEQFF.

V and J are TRBV27 and TRBJ2-1, with TRBD2 matching over 10 bases. The CDR3 consists of 18 residues. With 8 bases clipped from V and 3 bases from J, the junction kept 16 bases outside the gene matches. Germline CDR1 and CDR2: MNHEY and SMNVEV (reference sequence). In DNA, the CDR3 is TGTGCCAGCTCGCAGGGCGCTAGCGGGAGAATCTTCTACAATGAGCAGTTCTTC. It codes for CASSQGASGRIFYNEQFF.

This clone was seen only once. The CDR3 bases are TGTGCCAGCTCACCACCCTCGGCACAGTTAAAAGCGGGGGACGGGGAGCTGTTTTTT. Amino acids: CASSPPSAQLKAGDGELFF. This chain connects TRBV18 to TRBJ2-2; 8 bases are a match to TRBD2. V was clipped by 0 bases and J by 7 bases; unmatched bases: 16. Germline CDR1 and CDR2: KGHSH and LQKENI. This CDR3 contains 19 residues.

V and J are TRBV27 and TRBJ1-2; 10 bases are shared with TRBD1. Germline lookup yields CDR1 MNHEY and CDR2 SMNVEV (reference sequence). V shed 7 bases, J shed 0 bases, and the junction held 5 bases outside the gene matches. The CDR3 loop spans 15 amino acids. The CDR3 DNA is TGTGCCAGCACCCCAGGGACAGGGGCTAACTATGGCTACACCTTC. Translating gives CASTPGTGANYGYTF.